This T cell receptor (beta chain) was captured by sequencing in a study of blood T cell repertoires in COVID-19. Whole-study context: Donors in the United States, Italy and Spain gave samples during acute or convalescent COVID-19. T cells, B-cell-depleted T cells, or PBMCs supplied cDNA or gDNA.

Original handling: Estimated nucleated cell counts came from reference gene primer amplification. Assay: immunoSEQ multiplex PCR; the TCRdb copy retains only in-frame clones and omits some. That table is the source of V, J and clone size, and D and trimming were worked out from the DNA. Altogether over 70,000 clones are present, more than 65% being singletons, with the ten largest covering around 27%. V was shortened by 5 bases and J by 0 bases, with 23 bases between the two germline ends. From germline, CDR1 is SGHVS and CDR2 FNYEAQ. There are 19 residues in the CDR3. Material: peripheral blood. The receptor's source is a human donor in a cohort sampled during active COVID-19. The chain employs TRBV7-6 and TRBJ1-3; D may be TRBD1 (6 bases). CDR3 amino acids: CASSPRGAGDISSGNTIYF. The CDR3 DNA reads as TGTGCCAGCAGCCCCCGTGGGGCAGGGGATATCAGCTCTGGAAACACCATATATTTT.